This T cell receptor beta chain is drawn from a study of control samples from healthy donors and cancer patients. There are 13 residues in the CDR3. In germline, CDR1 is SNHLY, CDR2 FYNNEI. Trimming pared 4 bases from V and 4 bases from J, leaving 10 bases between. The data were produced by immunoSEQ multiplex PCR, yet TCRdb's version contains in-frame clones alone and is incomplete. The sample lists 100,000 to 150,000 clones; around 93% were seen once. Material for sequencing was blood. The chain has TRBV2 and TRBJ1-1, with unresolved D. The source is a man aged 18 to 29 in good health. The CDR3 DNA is TGTGCCAGCAGTGCGTCCCCGGGCACTGAAGCTTTCTTT. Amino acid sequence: CASSASPGTEAFF.